This T cell receptor beta chain comes out of a study of human T cells and chemical hapten exposure. On the study more broadly: Donors were sensitized with 2% DPC on the upper inner arm.

Time point reported: pre-sensitization, week 0. As for treatment: therapeutic diphenylcyclopropenone sensitization with weekly scalp DPC. Researchers sampled blood before each patch test went on. This clonotype was picked up many times. The antigen remains undetermined. General study findings and limits: While controls formed fewer of them, expanded TCRs formed significantly more large CDR3 similarity clusters.

TCRdb recomputed calls from the RACE reads with MiXCR, one row per CDR3 protein. The sample has around 350,000 distinct CDR3 sequences, 5.5% seen once. Germline V gene sequence: CDR1 MNHEY, CDR2 SMNVEV (reference sequence). The V end lost 7 bases, the J end lost 0 bases, and 10 bases lay between the germline ends. The CDR3 is 15 amino acids. The receptor was derived from a woman under 30 with alopecia areata. Some clones in this sample may be carry-over from other donors' samples. The chain couples TRBV27 to TRBJ1-6; D ambiguous. The sequences come from whole blood, collected in connection with sensitization to the hapten diphenylcyclopropenone (DPC). CDR3 residues: CASTQLSSYNSPLHF. The CDR3 coding sequence is TGTGCCAGCACCCAGCTGAGCTCCTATAATTCACCCCTCCACTTT.